The 3 T cell receptor beta chains given below trace back to one sample, sequenced in a study of radiotherapy plus CTLA-4 blockade in lung cancer. Measured with immunoSEQ multiplex PCR; TCRdb has only the in-frame clones, and not every one. Of 65,000 to 85,000 clones listed, 70% to 80% were seen once; the top ten hold more than 9%. The sample here was peripheral blood, taken from a patient treated with radiotherapy plus ipilimumab. These receptors were collected from a human donor with non-small cell lung cancer whose response to radiotherapy plus ipilimumab could not be evaluated.

V and J are TRBV30 and TRBJ1-2; 7 nucleotides line up with TRBD1. The J segment lost 6 bases and the V segment lost 3 bases, leaving 7 bases of the junction unmatched. Germline V gene sequence: CDR1 GTSNPN, CDR2 SVGIG (reference sequence). This CDR3 spans 13 amino acids. CDR3 sequence: CAWRVRQGNGYTF. CDR3 in DNA: TGTGCCTGGAGGGTTCGACAGGGCAATGGCTACACCTTC.

The gene calls are TRBV7-6 and TRBJ2-7, with D tentatively TRBD1 (6 bases). Germline V gene sequence: CDR1 SGHVS, CDR2 FNYEAQ. V gave up 5 bases and J gave up 4 bases, with 15 bases separating them. This CDR3 spans 14 amino acids. The CDR3 is CASSPQGNGYEQYF. In DNA, the CDR3 is TGTGCCAGCAGCCCACAGGGAAATGGGTACGAGCAGTACTTC. The full variable domain, rest sourced from reference TRBV7-6 and TRBJ2-7, is GAGVSQSPRYKVTKRGQDVALRCDPISGHVSLYWYRQALGQGPEFLTYFNYEAQQDKSGLPNDRFSAERPEGSISTLTIQRTEQRDSAMYRCASSPQGNGYEQYFGPGTRLTVT.

The J gene is TRBJ1-1, the V gene TRBV6-6; TRBD1 is a possible D gene (6 bases). CDR1 is MNHNY and CDR2 is SVGAGI in the germline V gene (reference sequence). The V end was cut by 6 bases, the J end by 5 bases, with 13 bases between. This CDR3 has 13 residues. CDR3 protein: CASSQGRGTEAFF. Written as DNA, the CDR3 is TGTGCCAGCAGCCAGGGTAGGGGGACTGAAGCTTTCTTT.